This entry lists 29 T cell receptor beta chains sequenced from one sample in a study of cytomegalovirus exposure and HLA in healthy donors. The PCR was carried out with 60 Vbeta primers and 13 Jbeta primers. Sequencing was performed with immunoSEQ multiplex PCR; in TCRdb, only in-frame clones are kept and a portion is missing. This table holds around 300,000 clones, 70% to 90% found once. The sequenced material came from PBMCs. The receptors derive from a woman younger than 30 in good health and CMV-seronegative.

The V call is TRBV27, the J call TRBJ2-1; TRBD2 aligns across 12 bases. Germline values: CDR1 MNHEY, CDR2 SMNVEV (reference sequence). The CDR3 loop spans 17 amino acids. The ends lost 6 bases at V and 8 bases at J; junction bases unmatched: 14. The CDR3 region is CASSQGSPGLAGYEQFF. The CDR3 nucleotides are TGTGCCAGCAGCCAAGGTTCCCCGGGACTAGCGGGCTATGAGCAGTTCTTC.

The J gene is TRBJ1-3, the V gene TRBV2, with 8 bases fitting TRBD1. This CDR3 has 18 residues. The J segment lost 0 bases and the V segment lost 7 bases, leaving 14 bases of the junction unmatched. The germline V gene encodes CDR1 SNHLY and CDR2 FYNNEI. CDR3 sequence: CASNMPGQAFISGNTIYF. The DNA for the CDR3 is TGTGCCAGCAATATGCCGGGACAGGCGTTTATCTCTGGAAACACCATATATTTT.

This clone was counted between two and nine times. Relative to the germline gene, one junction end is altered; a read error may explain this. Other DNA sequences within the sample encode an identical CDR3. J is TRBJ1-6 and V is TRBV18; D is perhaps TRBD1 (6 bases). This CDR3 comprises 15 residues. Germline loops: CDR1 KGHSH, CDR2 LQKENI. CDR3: CASSPPQGSNSPLHF. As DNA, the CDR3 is TGTGCCAGCTCACCACCGCAGGGGAGCAATTCCCCCCTCCACTTT.

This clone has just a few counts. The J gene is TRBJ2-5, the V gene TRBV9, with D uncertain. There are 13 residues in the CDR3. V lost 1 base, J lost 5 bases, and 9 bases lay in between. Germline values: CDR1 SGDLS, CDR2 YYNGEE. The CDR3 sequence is CASSVTPGETQYF. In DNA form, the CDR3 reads TGTGCCAGCAGCGTAACCCCCGGGGAGACCCAGTACTTC.

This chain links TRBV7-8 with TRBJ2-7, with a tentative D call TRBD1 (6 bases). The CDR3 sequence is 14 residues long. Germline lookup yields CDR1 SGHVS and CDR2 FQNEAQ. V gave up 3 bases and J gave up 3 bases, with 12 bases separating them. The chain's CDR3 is CASSFDRFFYEQYF. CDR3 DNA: TGTGCCAGCAGCTTTGACAGGTTTTTCTACGAGCAGTACTTC.

CDR3: CAISEATGGGTDTQYF. CDR3 coding DNA: TGTGCCATCAGTGAGGCAACAGGGGGGGGAACAGATACGCAGTATTTT. The chain links TRBV10-3 to TRBJ2-3; D is possibly TRBD1 (8 bases). The CDR3 spans 16 residues. Trimming pared 2 bases from V and 3 bases from J, leaving 15 bases between. From germline, CDR1 is ENHRY and CDR2 SYGVKD.

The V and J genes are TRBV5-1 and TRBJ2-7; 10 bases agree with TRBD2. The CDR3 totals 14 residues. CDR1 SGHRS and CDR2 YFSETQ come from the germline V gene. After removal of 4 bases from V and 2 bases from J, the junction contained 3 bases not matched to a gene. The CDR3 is CASSEAGGAYEQYF. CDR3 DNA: TGCGCCAGCAGCGAAGCGGGGGGGGCCTACGAGCAGTACTTC.

CDR3 DNA sequence: TGTGCCAGCAGCCGTACTAGCGGGGGGGCCAGCTCCTACAATGAGCAGTTCTTC. Translation gives CASSRTSGGASSYNEQFF. This sequence joins TRBV9 and TRBJ2-1, with 13 nucleotides matching TRBD2. The J segment lost 0 bases and the V segment lost 4 bases, leaving 7 bases of the junction unmatched. From germline, CDR1 is SGDLS and CDR2 YYNGEE. This CDR3 has 18 amino acids.

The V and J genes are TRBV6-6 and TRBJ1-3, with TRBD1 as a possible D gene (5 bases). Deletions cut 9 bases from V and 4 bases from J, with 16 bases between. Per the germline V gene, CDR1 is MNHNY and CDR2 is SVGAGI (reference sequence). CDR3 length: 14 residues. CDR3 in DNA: TGTGCCAGTTGCGGGACTACGGGAGGAAACACCATATATTTT. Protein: CASCGTTGGNTIYF.

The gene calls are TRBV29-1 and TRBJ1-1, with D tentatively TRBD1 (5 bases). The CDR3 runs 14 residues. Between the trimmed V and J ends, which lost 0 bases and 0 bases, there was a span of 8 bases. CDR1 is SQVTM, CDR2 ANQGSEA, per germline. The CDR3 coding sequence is TGCAGCGTTGAAGAGTCAGGGATGAACACTGAAGCTTTCTTT. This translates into CSVEESGMNTEAFF.

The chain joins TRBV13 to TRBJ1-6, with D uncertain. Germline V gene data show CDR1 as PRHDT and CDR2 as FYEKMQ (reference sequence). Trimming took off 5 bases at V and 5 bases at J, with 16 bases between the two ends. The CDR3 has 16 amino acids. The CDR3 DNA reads TGTGCCAGCAGCCCCGGTGTGGAGGGCAATAATTCACCCCTCCACTTT. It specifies CASSPGVEGNNSPLHF.

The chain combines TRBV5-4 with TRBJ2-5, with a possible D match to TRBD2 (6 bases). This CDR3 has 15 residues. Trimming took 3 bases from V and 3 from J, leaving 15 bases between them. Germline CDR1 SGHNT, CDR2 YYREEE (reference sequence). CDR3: CASSSLRDFEETQYF. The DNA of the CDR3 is TGTGCCAGCAGCTCACTCCGGGACTTTGAAGAGACCCAGTACTTC. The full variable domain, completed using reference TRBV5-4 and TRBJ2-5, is ETGVTQSPTHLIKTRGQQVTLRCSSQSGHNTVSWYQQALGQGPQFIFQYYREEENGRGNFPPRFSGLQFPNYSSELNVNALELDDSALYLCASSSLRDFEETQYFGPGTRLLVL.

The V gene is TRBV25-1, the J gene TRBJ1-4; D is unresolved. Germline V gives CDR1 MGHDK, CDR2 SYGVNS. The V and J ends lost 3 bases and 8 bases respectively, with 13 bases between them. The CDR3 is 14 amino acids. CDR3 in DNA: TGTGCCAGCAGTGATCCAATCTCGGGGGAAAAACTGTTTTTT. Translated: CASSDPISGEKLFF.

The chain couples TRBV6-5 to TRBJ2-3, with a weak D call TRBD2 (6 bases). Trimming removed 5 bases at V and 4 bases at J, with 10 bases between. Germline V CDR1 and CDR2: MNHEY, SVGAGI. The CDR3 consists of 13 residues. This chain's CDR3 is CASSGPGADTQYF. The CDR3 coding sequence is TGTGCCAGCAGTGGGCCGGGGGCAGATACGCAGTATTTT.

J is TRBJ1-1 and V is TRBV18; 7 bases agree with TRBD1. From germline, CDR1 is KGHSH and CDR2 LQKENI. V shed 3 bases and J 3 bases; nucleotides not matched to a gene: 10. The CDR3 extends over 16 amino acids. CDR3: CASSPVVGGGDTEAFF. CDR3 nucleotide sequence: TGTGCCAGCTCACCTGTTGTTGGAGGGGGCGACACTGAAGCTTTCTTT.

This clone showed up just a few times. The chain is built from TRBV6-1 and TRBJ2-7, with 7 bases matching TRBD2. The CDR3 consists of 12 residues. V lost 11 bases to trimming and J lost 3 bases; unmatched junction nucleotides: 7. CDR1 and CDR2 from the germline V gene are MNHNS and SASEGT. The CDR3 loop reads CACLGRVYEQYF. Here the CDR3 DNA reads TGTGCCTGCTTGGGGAGGGTCTACGAGCAGTACTTC.

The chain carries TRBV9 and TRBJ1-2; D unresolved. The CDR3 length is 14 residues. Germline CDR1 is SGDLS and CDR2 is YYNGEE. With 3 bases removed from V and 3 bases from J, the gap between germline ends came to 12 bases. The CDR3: CASSGALVDYGYTF. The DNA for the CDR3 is TGTGCCAGCAGCGGGGCCCTGGTGGACTATGGCTACACCTTC. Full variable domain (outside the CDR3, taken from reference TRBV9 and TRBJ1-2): DSGVTQTPKHLITATGQRVTLRCSPRSGDLSVYWYQQSLDQGLQFLIQYYNGEERAKGNILERFSAQQFPDLHSELNLSSLELGDSALYFCASSGALVDYGYTFGSGTRLTVV.

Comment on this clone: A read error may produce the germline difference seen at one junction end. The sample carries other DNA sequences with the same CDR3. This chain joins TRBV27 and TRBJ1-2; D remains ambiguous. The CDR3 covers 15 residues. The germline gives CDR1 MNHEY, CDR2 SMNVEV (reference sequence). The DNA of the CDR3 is TGCGCCAGCAGTCTCCTAGCGGGTTCTAACTATGGCTACACCTTC. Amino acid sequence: CASSLLAGSNYGYTF.

DNA for the CDR3: TGCGCCAGCAGGAGACTAGCGGGCTCCTACGAGCAGTACTTC. This gives the protein CASRRLAGSYEQYF. The chain is built from TRBV5-1 and TRBJ2-7; TRBD2 matches 10 bases. V was pared by 5 bases and J by 0 bases, with 2 bases of the junction left unmatched. This CDR3 is built from 14 residues. Germline CDR1 is SGHRS and CDR2 is YFSETQ.

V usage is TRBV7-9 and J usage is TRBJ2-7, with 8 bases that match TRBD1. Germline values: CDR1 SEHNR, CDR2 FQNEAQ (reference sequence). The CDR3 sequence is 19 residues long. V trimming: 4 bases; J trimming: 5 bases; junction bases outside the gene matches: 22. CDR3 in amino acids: CASSSDDRGKAPVPHEQYF. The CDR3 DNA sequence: TGTGCCAGCAGCTCAGACGACAGGGGAAAGGCCCCGGTCCCCCACGAGCAGTACTTC.

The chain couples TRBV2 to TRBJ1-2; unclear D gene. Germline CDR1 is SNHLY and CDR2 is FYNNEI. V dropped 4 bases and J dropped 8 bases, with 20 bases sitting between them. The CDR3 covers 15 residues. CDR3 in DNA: TGTGCCAGCAGTGCTCGGTCGGAGGCTATCAGGGGCTACACCTTC. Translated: CASSARSEAIRGYTF. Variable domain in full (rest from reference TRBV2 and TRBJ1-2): EPEVTQTPSHQVTQMGQEVILRCVPISNHLYFYWYRQILGQKVEFLVSFYNNEISEKSEIFDDQFSVERPDGSNFTLKIRSTKLEDSAMYFCASSARSEAIRGYTFGSGTRLTVV.

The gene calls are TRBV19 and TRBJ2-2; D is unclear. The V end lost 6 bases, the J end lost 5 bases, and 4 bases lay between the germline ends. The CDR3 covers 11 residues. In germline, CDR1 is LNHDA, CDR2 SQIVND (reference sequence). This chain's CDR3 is CASRTTGELFF. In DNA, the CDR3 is TGTGCCAGTAGAACAACCGGGGAGCTGTTTTTT.

The CDR3 DNA sequence: TGTGCCAGCAGCTTAACGGACAGGGATAGCGAAAAACTGTTTTTT. Protein product: CASSLTDRDSEKLFF. V and J are TRBV7-8 and TRBJ1-4; 8 nucleotides match TRBD1. Trimming at V came to 2 bases and at J to 8 bases, leaving 7 bases not matched to a gene. Germline V CDR1 and CDR2: SGHVS, FQNEAQ. This CDR3 contains 15 residues.

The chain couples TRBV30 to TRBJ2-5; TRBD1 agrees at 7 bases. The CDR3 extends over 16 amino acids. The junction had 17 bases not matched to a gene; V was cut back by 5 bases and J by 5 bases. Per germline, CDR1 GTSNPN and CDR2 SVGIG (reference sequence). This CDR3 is CAWSTRDRQLRETQYF. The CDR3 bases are TGTGCCTGGTCCACCCGGGACAGACAACTCCGGGAGACCCAGTACTTC. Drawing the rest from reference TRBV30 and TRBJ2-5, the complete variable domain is SQTIHQWPATLVQPVGSPLSLECTVEGTSNPNLYWYRQAAGRGLQLLFYSVGIGQISSEVPQNLSASRPQDRQFILSSKKLLLSDSGFYLCAWSTRDRQLRETQYFGPGTRLLVL.

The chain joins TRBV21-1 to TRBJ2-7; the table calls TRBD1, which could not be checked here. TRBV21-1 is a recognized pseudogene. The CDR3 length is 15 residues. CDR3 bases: TGTGCCAGCATGAAACCAACACCCCTCTCCTACGAGCAGTACTTC. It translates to CASMKPTPLSYEQYF.

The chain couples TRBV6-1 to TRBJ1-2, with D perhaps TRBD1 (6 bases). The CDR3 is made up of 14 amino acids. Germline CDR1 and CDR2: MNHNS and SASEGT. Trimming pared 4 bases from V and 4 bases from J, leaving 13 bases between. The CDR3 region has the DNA TGTGCCAGCAGTGGGACAGTAACTCTCTATGGCTACACCTTC. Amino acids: CASSGTVTLYGYTF.

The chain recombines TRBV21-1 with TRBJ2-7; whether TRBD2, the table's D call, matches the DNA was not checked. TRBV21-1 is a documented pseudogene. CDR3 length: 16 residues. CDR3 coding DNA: TGTGCCAGCAGCTTCCAAGGGACTAGTCCCTCCTACGAGCAGTACTTC. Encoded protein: CASSFQGTSPSYEQYF.

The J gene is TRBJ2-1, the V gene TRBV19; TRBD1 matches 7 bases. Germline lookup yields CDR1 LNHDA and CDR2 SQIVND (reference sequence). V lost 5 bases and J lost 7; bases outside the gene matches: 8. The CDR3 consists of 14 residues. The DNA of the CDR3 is TGTGCCAGTAGTGTAGGTTGGGACAGAAATGAGCAGTTCTTC. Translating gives CASSVGWDRNEQFF. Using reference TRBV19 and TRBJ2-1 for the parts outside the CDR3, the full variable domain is DGGITQSPKYLFRKEGQNVTLSCEQNLNHDAMYWYRQDPGQGLRLIYYSQIVNDFQKGDIAEGYSVSREKKESFPLTVTSAQKNPTAFYLCASSVGWDRNEQFFGPGTRLTVL.

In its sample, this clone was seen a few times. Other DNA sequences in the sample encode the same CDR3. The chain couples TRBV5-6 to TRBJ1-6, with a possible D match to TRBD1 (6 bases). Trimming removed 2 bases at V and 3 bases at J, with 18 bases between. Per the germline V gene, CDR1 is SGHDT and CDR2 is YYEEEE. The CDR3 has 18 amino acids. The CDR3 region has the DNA TGTGCCAGCAGCTTATATGGTACCGGACAGAACTATAATTCACCCCTCCACTTT. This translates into CASSLYGTGQNYNSPLHF.